This entry concerns a single TCR beta chain. This entry is derived from a study of metastatic and nonmetastatic thyroid tumors. The CDR3 spans 14 residues. The trim removed 5 bases at V and 5 bases at J, leaving 5 bases unmatched. Looked up from germline, CDR1 is SGHTA and CDR2 is FQGTGA. TCRdb recomputed clones from the PCR reads via MiXCR. The sample lists approximately 24,000 clones; under 25% were seen once. All patients reached thyroid surgery having received no treatment beforehand. This TCR was sampled from a male donor with papillary thyroid cancer or a benign thyroid nodule (not recorded which). Some clones in this sample may be carry-over from other donors' samples. This chain connects TRBV7-3 to TRBJ2-2; 7 bases are a match to TRBD1. Sequencing was done on a sample of blood. The CDR3 reads CASSLGQSTGELFF. Written as DNA, the CDR3 is TGTGCCAGCAGCCTGGGACAGTCAACCGGGGAGCTGTTTTTT.